What follows is one T cell receptor beta chain and its context. During active infection, Seattle patients enrolled and were then monitored through disease. The source of the sample is a study of blood T cell repertoires in COVID-19. For the study at large: The United States, Italy and Spain provided the acute and convalescent COVID-19 samples. PBMCs, B-cell-depleted T cells, or T cells were the source of the cDNA or gDNA that made up the material.

Germline V gives CDR1 LNHDA, CDR2 SQIVND (reference sequence). The length of the CDR3 is 13 residues. The V and J ends lost 8 bases and 2 bases, in that order; junction bases with no gene match: 4. Per the authors' pipeline: The assay estimated nucleated cells by amplifying reference gene primers. The table came from immunoSEQ multiplex PCR; TCRdb's copy has only in-frame clones and leaves some out. V and J calls and clone size are those listed in that table; D and trimming were worked out from the DNA. The repertoire holds tens of thousands of clones, with roughly three quarters as singletons. V gene TRBV19 combines with J gene TRBJ2-7; 9 bases are shared with TRBD1. The receptor's source is a man in his 70s with COVID-19, enrolled during active disease. The sequencing input was peripheral blood. CDR3 protein: CASWDRDTYEQYF. CDR3 DNA sequence: TGTGCCAGTTGGGACAGGGACACCTACGAGCAGTACTTC.